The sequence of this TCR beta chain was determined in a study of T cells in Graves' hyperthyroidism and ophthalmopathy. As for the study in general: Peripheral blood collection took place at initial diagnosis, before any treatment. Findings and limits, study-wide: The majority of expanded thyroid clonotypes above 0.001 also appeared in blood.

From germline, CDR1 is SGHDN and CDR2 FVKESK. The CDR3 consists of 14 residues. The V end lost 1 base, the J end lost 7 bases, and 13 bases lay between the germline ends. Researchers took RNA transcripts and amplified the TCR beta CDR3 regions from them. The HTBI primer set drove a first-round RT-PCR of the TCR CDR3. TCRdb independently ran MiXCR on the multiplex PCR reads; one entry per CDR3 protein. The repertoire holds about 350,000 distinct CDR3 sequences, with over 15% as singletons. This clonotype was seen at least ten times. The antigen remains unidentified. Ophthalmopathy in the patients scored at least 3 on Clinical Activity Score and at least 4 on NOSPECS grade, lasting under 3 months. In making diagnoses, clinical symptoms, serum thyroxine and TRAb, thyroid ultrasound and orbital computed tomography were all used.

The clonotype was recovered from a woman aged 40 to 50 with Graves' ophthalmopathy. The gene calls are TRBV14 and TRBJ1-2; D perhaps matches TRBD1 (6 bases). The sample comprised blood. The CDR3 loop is CASSQGLGRGGYTF. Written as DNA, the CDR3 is TGTGCCAGCAGCCAAGGACTGGGCAGGGGTGGCTACACCTTC.